This TCR beta chain was observed in a study of CD8 T cells in Susac syndrome. General observations from the study: The relatively small number of individuals in the TCR sequencing and HLA analysis was acknowledged by the study.

With random hexamers, reverse transcription was performed on about 0.45 to 1 ug of RNA. Amplification of TCR beta CDR3 spanned 54 Vbeta and 13 Jbeta via immunoSEQ multiplex PCR. TCRdb re-called the immunoSEQ multiplex PCR reads with MiXCR, one entry per CDR3 protein. The sample consists of about 200,000 distinct CDR3 sequences, about 95% of them appearing once. High-throughput TCR beta sequencing covered peripheral CD8+ and CD4+ T cells. TEMRA cells were enriched by FACS, while CD8+ and CD4+ T cells were obtained through a negative isolation that was performed magnetically. CDR3 length equals 15 residues. V shed 0 bases, J shed 5 bases, and the junction held 6 bases outside the gene matches. Looked up from germline, CDR1 is LNHNV and CDR2 is YYDKDF (reference sequence). Note on this clonotype: The antigen is unknown.

This chain joins TRBV15 and TRBJ1-1, with 7 positions matching TRBD1. The origin of this receptor is a human donor with multiple sclerosis. Sequencing input: CD4+ T cells from PBMCs. In DNA form, the CDR3 reads TGTGCCACCAGCAGAGATCCCACAGGGGCGACTGAAGCTTTCTTT. It encodes CATSRDPTGATEAFF.